Following are 31 T cell receptor beta chains from one sample sequenced in a study of T cell changes during pregnancy in multiple sclerosis. Sequencing used immunoSEQ multiplex PCR; TCRdb keeps in-frame clones, though not all of them. The repertoire holds around 20,000 clones, 85% seen once, with over 9% in the top ten. Sample: CD8+ T cells from peripheral blood mononuclear cells, taken after pregnancy. The receptors originated from a female donor with multiple sclerosis, enrolled in a pregnancy study.

This clone is deemed medium-sized (0.01 to 0.1%). The chain combines TRBV6-4 with TRBJ2-2, with 10 bases identical to TRBD2. V was pared by 5 bases and J by 0 bases, with 0 bases of the junction left unmatched. Germline values: CDR1 MRHNA, CDR2 SNTAGT. The CDR3 loop spans 15 amino acids. The CDR3 spells CASSSGGANTGELFF. CDR3 nucleotide sequence: TGTGCCAGCAGTAGCGGGGGGGCGAACACCGGGGAGCTGTTTTTT.

The chain couples TRBV29-1 to TRBJ1-1, with 8 bases lining up with TRBD1. The CDR3 is 14 amino acids. The germline V gene has CDR1 SQVTM and CDR2 ANQGSEA. With V trimmed by 4 bases and J by 3 bases, 7 bases remained unmatched. The DNA of the CDR3 is TGCAGCGTTGCGACAGGGGATTGGGACACTGAAGCTTTCTTT. It is translated as CSVATGDWDTEAFF. The full variable domain, completed using reference TRBV29-1 and TRBJ1-1, is SAVISQKPSRDICQRGTSLTIQCQVDSQVTMMFWYRQQPGQSLTLIATANQGSEATYESGFVIDKFPISRPNLTFSTLTVSNMSPEDSSIYLCSVATGDWDTEAFFGQGTRLTVV.

This clone occurred a few times. The rearrangement joins TRBV19 to TRBJ2-1, with TRBD2 matching over 7 bases. This CDR3 is 18 amino acids long. V was pared by 1 base and J by 1 base, with 10 bases of the junction left unmatched. Germline assignment: CDR1 LNHDA and CDR2 SQIVND (reference sequence). The CDR3 DNA sequence: TGTGCCAGTAGTATAGCCCCCTCTAGCGGATCTTCCTACAATGAGCAGTTCTTC. Translating it yields CASSIAPSSGSSYNEQFF.

The V and J genes are TRBV27 and TRBJ2-7; no reliable D call. Trimming left V 2 bases short and J 4 bases short, with 9 bases between. This CDR3 contains 13 residues. Germline CDR1 and CDR2: MNHEY and SMNVEV (reference sequence). The CDR3 DNA is TGTGCCAGCAGTTTAGGGCAGAATTACGAGCAGTACTTC. Its protein is CASSLGQNYEQYF.

The chain couples TRBV30 to TRBJ1-3; D is possibly TRBD1 (5 bases). The germline V gene encodes CDR1 GTSNPN and CDR2 SVGIG (reference sequence). V was cut by 0 bases and J by 9 bases, with 12 bases left in between. This CDR3 has 13 amino acids. CDR3 in DNA: TGTGCCTGGAGTGTAAACGTAGACAGCACCATATATTTT. Translation: CAWSVNVDSTIYF.

The rearrangement joins TRBV28 to TRBJ2-7; D gene ambiguous. The CDR3 runs to 11 residues. The V end was cut by 6 bases, the J end by 3 bases, with 6 bases between. CDR1 is MDHEN and CDR2 is SYDVKM in the germline V gene. The CDR3 is CASSRNYEQYF. In DNA form, the CDR3 reads TGTGCCAGCAGCCGTAACTACGAGCAGTACTTC.

The rearrangement links TRBV11-3 to TRBJ2-1, with D perhaps TRBD1 (6 bases). Germline CDR1 is SGHNT and CDR2 is YENEEA. The CDR3 spans 15 residues. V was shortened by 0 bases and J by 8 bases, with 14 bases between the two germline ends. The CDR3 DNA reads TGTGCCAGCAGCTTAGACTGGCAGGGGCAGGATGAGCAGTTCTTC. Translation gives CASSLDWQGQDEQFF.

Many counts were recorded for this clone. The genes are TRBV7-9 and TRBJ2-1; TRBD1 is a possible D gene (6 bases). The CDR3 totals 16 residues. CDR1 SEHNR and CDR2 FQNEAQ come from the germline V gene (reference sequence). Trimming left V 1 base short and J 5 bases short, with 15 bases between. CDR3 DNA: TGTGCCAGCAGCTTAGTTTTACAGGGAGCCCACAATGAGCAGTTCTTC. Its translation: CASSLVLQGAHNEQFF.

The rearrangement joins TRBV27 to TRBJ1-1; D unclear. This CDR3 has 13 residues. CDR1 is MNHEY and CDR2 is SMNVEV in the germline V gene (reference sequence). The V gene lost 7 bases and the J gene lost 5 bases, with 14 bases spanning the gap. The CDR3 coding sequence is TGTGCCAGCACACAGCCCTGGGAGACTGAAGCTTTCTTT. Translation gives CASTQPWETEAFF.

This chain links TRBV7-8 with TRBJ1-1; a possible D gene is TRBD1 (6 bases). The germline gives CDR1 SGHVS, CDR2 FQNEAQ. CDR3 length: 14 amino acids. Trimming removed 1 base at V and 3 bases at J, with 9 bases between. The CDR3 sequence: CASSLGAGDTEAFF. Here the CDR3 DNA reads TGTGCCAGCAGCTTAGGGGCAGGGGACACTGAAGCTTTCTTT.

The V and J genes are TRBV27 and TRBJ2-7; TRBD2 aligns across 7 bases. The ends lost 6 bases at V and 1 base at J; junction bases unmatched: 15. This CDR3 comprises 17 residues. The germline V gene encodes CDR1 MNHEY and CDR2 SMNVEV (reference sequence). The CDR3 DNA reads TGTGCCAGCAGCCAGAGCGGGGTCCTAGCGCGTTCCTACGAGCAGTACTTC. This codes for CASSQSGVLARSYEQYF.

The rearrangement links TRBV5-6 to TRBJ2-1; D uncertain. The CDR3 runs 16 residues. Between the trimmed V and J ends, which lost 1 base and 0 bases, there was a span of 11 bases. The germline V gene encodes CDR1 SGHDT and CDR2 YYEEEE. The chain's CDR3 is CASSLTPPSSYNEQFF. The DNA of the CDR3 is TGTGCCAGCAGCTTGACCCCTCCCAGCTCCTACAATGAGCAGTTCTTC.

The table lists this clone with a few counts. The chain links TRBV6-1 to TRBJ2-1, with 11 bases fitting TRBD2. This CDR3 is 15 amino acids long. In germline, CDR1 is MNHNS, CDR2 SASEGT. V trimming: 2 bases; J trimming: 4 bases; junction bases outside the gene matches: 1. The DNA of the CDR3 is TGTGCCAGCAGTGAAATAGCGGGAGGGTACAATGAGCAGTTCTTC. Protein: CASSEIAGGYNEQFF.

The CDR3 is CATSRAGTPGDTQYF. The CDR3 DNA follows: TGTGCCACCAGCAGAGCTGGGACACCTGGAGATACGCAGTATTTT. The chain combines TRBV15 with TRBJ2-3; perhaps TRBD1 as D (6 bases). The V and J ends lost 1 base and 5 bases respectively, with 13 bases between them. CDR3 length equals 15 residues. The germline V gene encodes CDR1 LNHNV and CDR2 YYDKDF (reference sequence).

The rearrangement uses TRBV14 and TRBJ1-5; D is uncertain. This CDR3 contains 13 residues. Per germline, CDR1 SGHDN and CDR2 FVKESK. V was cut by 2 bases and J by 4 bases, with 6 bases left in between. This CDR3 reads CASSQTVNQPQHF. CDR3 bases: TGTGCCAGCAGCCAAACGGTGAATCAGCCCCAGCATTTT.

The chain links TRBV6-1 to TRBJ2-7, with 7 bases fitting TRBD1. Germline CDR1 is MNHNS and CDR2 is SASEGT. After removal of 6 bases from V and 4 bases from J, the junction contained 12 bases not matched to a gene. The CDR3 is made up of 15 amino acids. The CDR3 DNA reads as TGTGCCAGCAGGACGGCCGACAGGGTAGCATACGAGCAGTACTTC. Translated, it gives CASRTADRVAYEQYF.

The rearrangement links TRBV7-9 to TRBJ2-2, with D perhaps TRBD1 (6 bases). This CDR3 comprises 15 residues. The germline V gene encodes CDR1 SEHNR and CDR2 FQNEAQ (reference sequence). V lost 4 bases and J 3 bases, leaving 12 bases between the germline ends. This CDR3 reads CASSSGQPHTGELFF. CDR3 DNA: TGTGCCAGCAGCTCCGGACAGCCTCACACCGGGGAGCTGTTTTTT.

This clone was detected a few times. This chain links TRBV25-1 with TRBJ1-5, with 11 bases aligning to TRBD1. This CDR3 is 16 amino acids long. Germline CDR1 reads MGHDK; CDR2 reads SYGVNS. V lost 3 bases, J lost 1 base, and 2 bases stayed unmatched. CDR3 sequence: CASSEGQGDSNQPQHF. CDR3 nucleotides: TGTGCCAGCAGTGAGGGACAGGGGGACAGCAATCAGCCCCAGCATTTT.

This clone was counted a single time. The CDR3 sequence: CASSLGQEQFF. The CDR3 DNA sequence: TGTGCCAGCAGCCTCGGACAGGAGCAGTTCTTC. The J gene is TRBJ2-1, the V gene TRBV28; possible D gene TRBD1, 6 bases. Deletions cut 6 bases from V and 10 bases from J, with 10 bases between. Germline loops: CDR1 MDHEN, CDR2 SYDVKM. This CDR3 has 11 amino acids.

V and J are TRBV19 and TRBJ1-5, with D uncertain. Germline-derived CDR1 and CDR2 are LNHDA and SQIVND (reference sequence). The V end was cut by 7 bases, the J end by 0 bases, with 13 bases between. The CDR3 length is 15 residues. This chain's CDR3 is CASNSQAFSNQPQHF. DNA of the CDR3: TGTGCCAGTAATTCCCAGGCTTTTAGCAATCAGCCCCAGCATTTT.

This clone was seen ten or more times. The V and J genes are TRBV13 and TRBJ2-7; 7 bases agree with TRBD1. The CDR3 has 14 residues. Trimming cost V 4 bases and J 3 bases; bases outside gene matches: 6. Germline CDR1 and CDR2: PRHDT and FYEKMQ (reference sequence). For the CDR3, the DNA is TGTGCCAGCAGCTACGACAGGGCCGGCTACGAGCAGTACTTC. Protein product: CASSYDRAGYEQYF. The full variable domain, rest sourced from reference TRBV13 and TRBJ2-7, is AAGVIQSPRHLIKEKRETATLKCYPIPRHDTVYWYQQGPGQDPQFLISFYEKMQSDKGSIPDRFSAQQFSDYHSELNMSSLELGDSALYFCASSYDRAGYEQYFGPGTRLTVT.

J is TRBJ1-2 and V is TRBV14; no definite D call. Looked up from germline, CDR1 is SGHDN and CDR2 is FVKESK. V gave up 1 base and J gave up 7 bases, with 10 bases separating them. This CDR3 contains 13 residues. This chain's CDR3 is CASSQAVGGGYTF. CDR3 in DNA: TGTGCCAGCAGCCAAGCTGTCGGAGGTGGCTACACCTTC.

This chain uses TRBV18 with TRBJ1-2; D uncertain. CDR3 length: 14 amino acids. V lost 2 bases, J lost 3 bases, and 10 bases lay in between. From germline, CDR1 is KGHSH and CDR2 LQKENI. The CDR3 nucleotides are TGTGCCAGCTCACCAGGAACAGCTCACTATGGCTACACCTTC. Protein product: CASSPGTAHYGYTF.

The chain combines TRBV9 with TRBJ2-1; tentative D call: TRBD1 (6 bases). The germline V gene encodes CDR1 SGDLS and CDR2 YYNGEE. The CDR3 has 13 amino acids. Between the trimmed V and J ends, which lost 0 bases and 8 bases, there was a span of 9 bases. As DNA, the CDR3 is TGTGCCAGCAGCGTAGGGCCAGGGGATGAGCAGTTCTTC. Protein sequence: CASSVGPGDEQFF.

The genes are TRBV5-1 and TRBJ2-1; 9 bases fit TRBD2. In germline, CDR1 is SGHRS, CDR2 YFSETQ. V lost 0 bases, J lost 5 bases, and 3 bases stayed unmatched. The CDR3 extends over 15 amino acids. As DNA, the CDR3 is TGCGCCAGCAGCTTGGTAAGGACTAGCGACAATGAGCAGTTCTTC. Its protein product is CASSLVRTSDNEQFF.

V usage is TRBV11-3 and J usage is TRBJ2-4; D is perhaps TRBD2 (6 bases). Trimming shortened V by 3 bases and J by 0 bases, and 12 bases separated the two germline ends. The germline gives CDR1 SGHNT, CDR2 YENEEA. The CDR3 has 16 residues. The CDR3 DNA reads TGTGCCAGCAGCTTCAAGCGGGCCTTAGCCAAAAACATTCAGTACTTC. It yields the protein CASSFKRALAKNIQYF. The full variable domain, its missing parts supplied by reference TRBV11-3 and TRBJ2-4, is EAGVVQSPRYKIIEKKQPVAFWCNPISGHNTLYWYLQNLGQGPELLIRYENEEAVDDSQLPKDRFSAERLKGVDSTLKIQPAELGDSAVYLCASSFKRALAKNIQYFGAGTRLSVL.

The rearrangement joins TRBV5-6 to TRBJ1-2; possible D gene TRBD1, 6 bases. This CDR3 spans 14 amino acids. The V gene lost 2 bases and the J gene lost 3 bases, with 11 bases spanning the gap. The germline CDR1 and CDR2 sequences are SGHDT and YYEEEE. The CDR3: CASSLGGIDYGYTF. The CDR3 nucleotides are TGTGCCAGCAGCTTAGGGGGAATTGACTATGGCTACACCTTC.

The J gene is TRBJ2-1, the V gene TRBV9; TRBD2 is a possible D gene (6 bases). This CDR3 is built from 14 residues. V lost 6 bases and J 5 bases, leaving 15 bases between the germline ends. In germline, CDR1 is SGDLS, CDR2 YYNGEE. The CDR3 DNA follows: TGTGCCAGCACCCGAACTAGCAGGGACAATGAGCAGTTCTTC. Its translation is CASTRTSRDNEQFF.

The chain uses TRBV10-1 and TRBJ1-1; D is perhaps TRBD1 (6 bases). CDR3 length: 15 amino acids. Trimming took off 4 bases at V and 3 bases at J, with 15 bases between the two ends. Germline CDR1 and CDR2: WNHNN and SYGVQD (reference sequence). The CDR3 sequence: CASSGSDSWDTEAFF. CDR3 sequence (DNA): TGCGCCAGCAGTGGATCGGACAGTTGGGACACTGAAGCTTTCTTT.

The chain combines TRBV5-4 with TRBJ2-5; 7 positions match TRBD1. Matching the DNA end better, TRBJ2-7 makes the J call doubtful. Germline V lookup: CDR1 SGHNT, CDR2 YYREEE (reference sequence). This CDR3 has 14 amino acids. The CDR3 DNA sequence: TGTGCCAGCAGCTTGTGGGACAGAGGCCCCGAGCAGTACTTC. The encoded protein is CASSLWDRGPEQYF.

The V call is TRBV28, the J call TRBJ2-1, with D tentatively TRBD2 (6 bases). The CDR3 runs to 15 residues. V lost 7 bases and J lost 4, with 17 bases in between. Germline assignment: CDR1 MDHEN and CDR2 SYDVKM. CDR3 sequence (DNA): TGTGCCAGCACCCTGTGGGGACTTCAGTACAATGAGCAGTTCTTC. This translates into CASTLWGLQYNEQFF.